This T cell receptor (beta chain) was sequenced for a study of cytomegalovirus exposure and HLA in healthy donors. This CDR3 contains 12 residues. CDR1 and CDR2 from the germline V gene are SGHTA and FQGNSA. The ends were cut back, 5 bases at V and 7 bases at J, with 11 bases in the middle. The donors were members of the approximately 120-subject validation cohort (separate from the 666-subject first cohort). The study, taken as a whole, reports: There were a few CMV-associated chains whose specificity for CMV antigens was confirmed in vitro. Generally TCR sequences proved uncommon, though certain public TCRs appeared in numerous donors.

Notes on this clone: Its antigen is unidentified.

Libraries were prepared by immunoSEQ multiplex PCR; TCRdb keeps only in-frame clonotypes and omits some of them. The sample has 100,000 to 120,000 clones, approximately 90% seen once. This clonotype was sampled from a woman aged 30 to 39 in good health and CMV-seropositive. The V gene is TRBV7-2, the J gene TRBJ1-2; D is unclear. The sample comprised PBMCs. The CDR3 here is CASSNQVSGYTF. CDR3 bases: TGTGCCAGCAGCAATCAGGTTAGTGGCTACACCTTC.